This TCR beta chain emerged from a study of Ad26.COV2.S vaccination and SARS-CoV-2 variants. Study information: Donor was one of the participants in the Ad26.COV2.S arm of the COV1001 trial. The authors gave Ad26.COV2.S intramuscularly, either once or twice 56 days apart.

Sample treatment: roughly 18 received Ad26.COV2.S at low or high dose, single or two shots; 5 received placebo; per-sample allocation not given. After the first vaccine or placebo injection, samples were drawn on day 63. Participants' vaccine, an Ad26 vector, delivered Wuhan-strain SARS-CoV-2 spike. Germline V gives CDR1 MNHEY, CDR2 SVGAGI. The CDR3 has 13 amino acids. V dropped 2 bases and J dropped 2 bases, with 4 bases sitting between them. TCRdb's copy holds only in-frame clones and misses some; the assay was immunoSEQ multiplex PCR. In the table there are about 460,000 clones, roughly nine tenths of which are singletons. The table lists this clone with a few counts.

The chain couples TRBV6-5 to TRBJ1-5; the D is unclear. The starting material was peripheral blood, obtained in a trial of Ad26.COV2.S vaccine versus placebo. The TCR comes from a person aged 18-65 years who received the Ad26.COV2.S COVID-19 vaccine or a placebo. The CDR3 DNA is TGTGCCAGCAGTTACGCGGGCAATCAGCCCCAGCATTTT. It translates to CASSYAGNQPQHF.